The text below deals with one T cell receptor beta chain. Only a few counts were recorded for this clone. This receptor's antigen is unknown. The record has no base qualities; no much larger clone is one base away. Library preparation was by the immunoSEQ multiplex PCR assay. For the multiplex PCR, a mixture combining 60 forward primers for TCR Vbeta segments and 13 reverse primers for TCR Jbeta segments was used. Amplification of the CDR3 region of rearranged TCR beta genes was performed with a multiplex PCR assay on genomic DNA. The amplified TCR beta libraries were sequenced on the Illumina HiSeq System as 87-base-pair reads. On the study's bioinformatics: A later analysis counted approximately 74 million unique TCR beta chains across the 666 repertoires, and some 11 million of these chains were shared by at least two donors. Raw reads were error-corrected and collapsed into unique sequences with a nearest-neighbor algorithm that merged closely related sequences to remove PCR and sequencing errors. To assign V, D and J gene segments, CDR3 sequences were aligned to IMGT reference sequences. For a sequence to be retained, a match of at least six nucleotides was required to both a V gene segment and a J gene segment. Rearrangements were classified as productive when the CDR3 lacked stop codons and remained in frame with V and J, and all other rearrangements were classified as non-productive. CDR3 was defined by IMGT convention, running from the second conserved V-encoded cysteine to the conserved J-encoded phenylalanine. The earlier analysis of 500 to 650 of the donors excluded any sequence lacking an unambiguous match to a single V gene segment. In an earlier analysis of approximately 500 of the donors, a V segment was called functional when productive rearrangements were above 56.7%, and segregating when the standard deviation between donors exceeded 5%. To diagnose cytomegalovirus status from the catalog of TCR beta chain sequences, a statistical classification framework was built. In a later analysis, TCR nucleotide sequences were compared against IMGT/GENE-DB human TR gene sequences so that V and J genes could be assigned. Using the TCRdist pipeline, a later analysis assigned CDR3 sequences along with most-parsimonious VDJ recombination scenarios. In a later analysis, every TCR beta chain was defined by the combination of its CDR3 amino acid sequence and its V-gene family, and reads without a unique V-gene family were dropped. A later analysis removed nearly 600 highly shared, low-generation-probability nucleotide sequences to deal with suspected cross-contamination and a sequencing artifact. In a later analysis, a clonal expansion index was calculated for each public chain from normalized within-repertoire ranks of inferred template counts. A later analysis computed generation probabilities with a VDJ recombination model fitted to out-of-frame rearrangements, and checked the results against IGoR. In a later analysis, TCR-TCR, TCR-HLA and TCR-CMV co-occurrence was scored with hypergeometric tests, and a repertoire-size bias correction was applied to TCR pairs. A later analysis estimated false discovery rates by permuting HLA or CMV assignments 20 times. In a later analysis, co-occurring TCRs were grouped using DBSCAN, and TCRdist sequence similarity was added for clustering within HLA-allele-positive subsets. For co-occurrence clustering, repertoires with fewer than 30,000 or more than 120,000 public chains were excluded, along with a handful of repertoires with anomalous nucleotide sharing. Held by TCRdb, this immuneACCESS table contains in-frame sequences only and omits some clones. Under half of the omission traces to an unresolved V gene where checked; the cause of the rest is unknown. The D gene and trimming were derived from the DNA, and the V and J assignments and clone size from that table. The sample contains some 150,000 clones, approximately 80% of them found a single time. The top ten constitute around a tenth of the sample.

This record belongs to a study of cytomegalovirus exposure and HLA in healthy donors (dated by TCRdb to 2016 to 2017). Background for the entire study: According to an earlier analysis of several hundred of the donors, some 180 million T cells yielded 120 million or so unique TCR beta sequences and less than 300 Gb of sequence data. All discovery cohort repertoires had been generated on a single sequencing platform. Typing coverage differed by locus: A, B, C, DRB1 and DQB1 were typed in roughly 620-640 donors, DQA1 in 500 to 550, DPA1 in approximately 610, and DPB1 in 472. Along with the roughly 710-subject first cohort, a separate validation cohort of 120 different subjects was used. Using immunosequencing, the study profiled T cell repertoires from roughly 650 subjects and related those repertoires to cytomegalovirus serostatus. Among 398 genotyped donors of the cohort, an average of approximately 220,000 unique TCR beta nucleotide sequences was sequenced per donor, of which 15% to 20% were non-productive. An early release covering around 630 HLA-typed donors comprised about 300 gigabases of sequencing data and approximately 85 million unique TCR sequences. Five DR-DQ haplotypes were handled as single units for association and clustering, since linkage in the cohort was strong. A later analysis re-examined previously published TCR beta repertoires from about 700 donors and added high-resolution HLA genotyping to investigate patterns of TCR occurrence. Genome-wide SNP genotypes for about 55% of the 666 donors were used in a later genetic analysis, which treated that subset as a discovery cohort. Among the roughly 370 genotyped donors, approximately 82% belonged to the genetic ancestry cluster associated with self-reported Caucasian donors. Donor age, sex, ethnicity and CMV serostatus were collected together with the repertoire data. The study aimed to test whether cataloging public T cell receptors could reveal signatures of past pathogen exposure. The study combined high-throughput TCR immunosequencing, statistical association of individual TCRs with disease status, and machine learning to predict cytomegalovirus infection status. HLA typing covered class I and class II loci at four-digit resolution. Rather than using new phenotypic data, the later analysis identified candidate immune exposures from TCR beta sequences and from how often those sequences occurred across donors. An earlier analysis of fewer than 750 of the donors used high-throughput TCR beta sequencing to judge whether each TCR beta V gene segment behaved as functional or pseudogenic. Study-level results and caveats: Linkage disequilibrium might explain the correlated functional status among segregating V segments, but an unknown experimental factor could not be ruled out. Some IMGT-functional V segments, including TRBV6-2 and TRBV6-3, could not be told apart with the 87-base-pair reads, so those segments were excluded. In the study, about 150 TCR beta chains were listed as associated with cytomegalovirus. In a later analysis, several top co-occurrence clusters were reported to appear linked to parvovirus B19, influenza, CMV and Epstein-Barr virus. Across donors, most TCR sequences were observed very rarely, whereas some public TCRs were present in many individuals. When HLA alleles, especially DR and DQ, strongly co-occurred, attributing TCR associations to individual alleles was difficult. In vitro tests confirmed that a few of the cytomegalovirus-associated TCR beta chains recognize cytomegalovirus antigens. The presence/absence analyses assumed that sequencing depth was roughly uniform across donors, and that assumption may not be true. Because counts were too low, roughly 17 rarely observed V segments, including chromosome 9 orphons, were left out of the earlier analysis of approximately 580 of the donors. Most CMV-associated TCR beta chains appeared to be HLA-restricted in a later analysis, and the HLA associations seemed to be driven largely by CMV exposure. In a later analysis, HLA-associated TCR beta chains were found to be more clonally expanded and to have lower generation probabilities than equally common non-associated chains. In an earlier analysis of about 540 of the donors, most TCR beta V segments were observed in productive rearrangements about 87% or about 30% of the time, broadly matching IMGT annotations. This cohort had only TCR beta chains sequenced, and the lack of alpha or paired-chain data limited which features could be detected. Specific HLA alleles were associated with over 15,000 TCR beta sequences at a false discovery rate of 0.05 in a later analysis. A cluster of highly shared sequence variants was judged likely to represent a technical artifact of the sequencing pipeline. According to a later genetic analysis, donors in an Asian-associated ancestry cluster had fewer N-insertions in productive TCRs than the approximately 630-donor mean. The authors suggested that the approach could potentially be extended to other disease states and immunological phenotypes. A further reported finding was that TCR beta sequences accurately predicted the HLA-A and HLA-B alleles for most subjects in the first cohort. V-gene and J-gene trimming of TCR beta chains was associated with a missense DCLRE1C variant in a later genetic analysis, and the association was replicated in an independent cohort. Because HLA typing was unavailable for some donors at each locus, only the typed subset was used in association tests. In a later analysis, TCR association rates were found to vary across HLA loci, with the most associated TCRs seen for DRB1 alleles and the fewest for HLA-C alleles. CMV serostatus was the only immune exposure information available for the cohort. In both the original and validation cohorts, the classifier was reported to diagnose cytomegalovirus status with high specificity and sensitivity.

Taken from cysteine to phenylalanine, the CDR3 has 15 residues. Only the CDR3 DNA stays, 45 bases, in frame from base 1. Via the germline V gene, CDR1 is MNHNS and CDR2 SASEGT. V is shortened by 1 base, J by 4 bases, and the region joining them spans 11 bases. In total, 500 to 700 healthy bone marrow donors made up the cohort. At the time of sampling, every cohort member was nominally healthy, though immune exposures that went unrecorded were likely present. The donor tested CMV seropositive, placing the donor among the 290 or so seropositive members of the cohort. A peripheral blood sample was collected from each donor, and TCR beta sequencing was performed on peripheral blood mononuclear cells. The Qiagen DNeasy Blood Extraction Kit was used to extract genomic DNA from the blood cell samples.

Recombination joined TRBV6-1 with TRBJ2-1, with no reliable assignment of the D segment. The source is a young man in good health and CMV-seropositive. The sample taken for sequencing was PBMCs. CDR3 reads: CASSEDWASYNEQFF. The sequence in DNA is TGTGCCAGCAGTGAAGATTGGGCATCTTACAATGAGCAGTTCTTC.